The clone carrying this TCR beta chain came up many times. The antigen is unknown. The data derive from a study of T cells after yellow fever vaccination. Study-wide findings and caveats: The booster saw the reappearance of most primary-vaccination clones (roughly 95% CD4, roughly 90% CD8).

Germline V lookup: CDR1 SGHTA, CDR2 FQGNSA. With 1 base removed from V and 5 bases from J, the gap between germline ends came to 8 bases. This CDR3 has 13 amino acids. One entry per CDR3 protein, called by TCRdb with MiXCR from the 5' RACE reads. The data hold around 120,000 distinct CDR3 sequences, with about 7.2% observed a single time. This clonotype was obtained from a man aged 18 to 29 who received the YFV17D yellow fever vaccine. Sequencing used CD4+ T cells sorted from PBMCs, obtained approximately 40 days after the first yellow fever vaccination. The gene calls are TRBV7-2 and TRBJ2-5, with D tentatively TRBD1 (5 bases). The CDR3 nucleotides read TGTGCCAGCAGCTTAGAATGGGGCGAGACCCAGTACTTC. It is translated as CASSLEWGETQYF.